Below, 21 T cell receptor beta chains from the same sample are listed, as sequenced in a study of a mutant IDH1 vaccine in newly diagnosed glioma. No antigen has been identified for these receptors. TCRdb's table, derived via immunoSEQ multiplex PCR, lists solely in-frame clones and lacks some. The data show 60,000 or so clones, approximately 80% seen once. Time point indicated: week 35, safety follow-up. Each dose of the vaccine consisted of 300 ug of mutant IDH1 20-mer peptide, with topical imiquimod. The sample here was PBMCs, taken from a glioma patient whose treatment included an IDH1 peptide vaccine. The receptor set was obtained from a man younger than 45 with glioma.

V usage is TRBV13 and J usage is TRBJ2-5; TRBD2 agrees at 7 bases. Germline trimming cut 7 bases from V and 1 base from J; bases unmatched to any gene: 9. CDR1 and CDR2 (germline): PRHDT, FYEKMQ (reference sequence). The CDR3 totals 15 residues. CDR3 DNA sequence: TGTGCCAGCAAGGGAGCGGGGAACTTCCAAGAGACCCAGTACTTC. It is translated as CASKGAGNFQETQYF.

V is TRBV4-1 and J is TRBJ1-5, with 9 bases that match TRBD1. V was clipped by 2 bases and J by 2 bases; unmatched bases: 16. CDR3 size: 20 residues. Germline CDR1 and CDR2: MGHRA and YSYEKL. As DNA, the CDR3 is TGCGCCAGCAGCCAAAAGATAGAGGGACAGGGAGAGAGGGGCAATCAGCCCCAGCATTTT. Protein: CASSQKIEGQGERGNQPQHF.

The chain joins TRBV4-1 to TRBJ2-7; D may correspond to TRBD1 or TRBD2 (6 bases each). Trimming cost V 0 bases and J 0 bases, with 15 bases left between them. CDR1 and CDR2 (germline): MGHRA, YSYEKL. This CDR3 region has 17 residues. CDR3 amino acids: CASSQEPPGGSSYEQYF. The CDR3 nucleotides are TGCGCCAGCAGCCAAGAGCCCCCCGGGGGCAGCTCCTACGAGCAGTACTTC.

This chain joins TRBV18 and TRBJ2-7, with D unclear. Germline values: CDR1 KGHSH, CDR2 LQKENI. The CDR3 extends over 14 amino acids. Trimming left V 1 base short and J 7 bases short, with 14 bases between. The CDR3 region is CASSPLVSSDEQYF. The CDR3, as DNA: TGTGCCAGCTCACCACTAGTATCGTCGGATGAGCAGTACTTC.

The V call is TRBV7-9, the J call TRBJ2-7; no clear D. Germline V gene lookup returns CDR1 SEHNR and CDR2 FQNEAQ (reference sequence). Trimming took 1 base from V and 4 from J, leaving 5 bases between them. The CDR3 runs to 12 residues. CDR3 residues: CASSLVGYEQYF. DNA for the CDR3: TGTGCCAGCAGCTTAGTAGGTTACGAGCAGTACTTC.

The V gene is TRBV5-4, the J gene TRBJ2-7; 9 bases agree with TRBD1. J was trimmed by 3 bases and V by 4 bases; bases with no gene match: 5. CDR3 size: 14 residues. CDR1 and CDR2 from the germline V gene are SGHNT and YYREEE (reference sequence). In nucleotides, the CDR3 is TGTGCCAGCAGCGATACAGGGGGCAGCTACGAGCAGTACTTC. As protein: CASSDTGGSYEQYF.

The V and J genes are TRBV7-8 and TRBJ2-5; TRBD1 matches 7 bases. The closer fit of TRBJ2-7 to the DNA end suggests the J call may be wrong. Germline V gene data show CDR1 as SGHVS and CDR2 as FQNEAQ. The CDR3 runs to 14 residues. This CDR3 is CASSLRDSSYEQYF. CDR3 nucleotide sequence: TGTGCCAGCAGCTTGAGGGACAGTTCCTACGAGCAGTACTTC.

This chain uses TRBV6-5 with TRBJ2-1; TRBD1 matches 8 bases. V shed 0 bases and J 4 bases; nucleotides not matched to a gene: 2. CDR1 MNHEY and CDR2 SVGAGI come from the germline V gene. This CDR3 is 15 amino acids long. The CDR3 region has the DNA TGTGCCAGCAGTTACTCGGGGACAGGTTACAATGAGCAGTTCTTC. Encoded protein: CASSYSGTGYNEQFF.

The chain links TRBV4-1 to TRBJ1-6, with D possibly TRBD1 on 6 matching bases. The CDR3 spans 13 residues. The germline CDR1 and CDR2 sequences are MGHRA and YSYEKL. V was shortened by 4 bases and J by 7 bases, with 8 bases between the two germline ends. The CDR3 is CASSRQENSPLHF. As DNA, the CDR3 is TGCGCCAGCAGCCGACAGGAGAATTCACCCCTCCACTTT.

CDR3 loop: CASSPAGTATYNEQFF. The CDR3 nucleotides are TGTGCCAGCTCACCTGCCGGGACAGCAACCTACAATGAGCAGTTCTTC. The chain is built from TRBV18 and TRBJ2-1, with 7 bases identical to TRBD1. Losses at the gene ends were 3 bases for V and 2 bases for J; bases not matched to a gene: 7. The CDR3 is 16 amino acids. Germline values: CDR1 KGHSH, CDR2 LQKENI.

The chain employs TRBV5-4 and TRBJ1-2; D ambiguous. Trimming stripped 4 bases from V and 2 bases from J, with 12 bases between. Germline V CDR1 and CDR2: SGHNT, YYREEE (reference sequence). This CDR3 contains 14 residues. CDR3 nucleotides: TGTGCCAGCAGCGTCTTCAACCGAAACTATGGCTACACCTTC. Residues: CASSVFNRNYGYTF.

The chain links TRBV29-1 to TRBJ2-1, with D perhaps TRBD2 (6 bases). This CDR3 is built from 16 residues. V dropped 3 bases and J dropped 1 base, with 16 bases sitting between them. Germline CDR1 reads SQVTM; CDR2 reads ANQGSEA. The CDR3 coding sequence is TGCAGCGTTGACGCCCTGGACGGGAGTTCCTACAATGAGCAGTTCTTC. It codes for CSVDALDGSSYNEQFF.

This chain links TRBV7-9 with TRBJ2-5, with 14 bases that match TRBD2. V shed 4 bases, J shed 2 bases, and the junction held 6 bases outside the gene matches. The germline CDR1 and CDR2 sequences are SEHNR and FQNEAQ (reference sequence). The CDR3 consists of 17 residues. The CDR3: CASSSGGLAGAQETQYF. CDR3 coding DNA: TGTGCCAGCAGCTCAGGGGGACTAGCGGGGGCTCAAGAGACCCAGTACTTC.

This clone was detected once. The gene calls are TRBV2 and TRBJ2-7, with 7 bases fitting TRBD1. Germline V CDR1 and CDR2: SNHLY, FYNNEI. V lost 3 bases, J lost 1 base, and 6 bases stayed unmatched. This CDR3 contains 15 residues. As DNA, the CDR3 is TGTGCCAGCAGTGATGATTCGACAGGGTCCTACGAGCAGTACTTC. It yields the protein CASSDDSTGSYEQYF.

The CDR3 DNA reads as TGTGCCATCAGTGAGGACAGGGGGCTCTACGAGCAGTACTTC. Translating it yields CAISEDRGLYEQYF. The gene calls are TRBV10-3 and TRBJ2-7, with TRBD1 matching over 10 bases. This CDR3 spans 14 amino acids. Germline CDR1 ENHRY, CDR2 SYGVKD. Germline trimming cut 2 bases from V and 3 bases from J; bases unmatched to any gene: 1.

The V gene is TRBV11-2, the J gene TRBJ1-4, with 9 nucleotides matching TRBD1. The CDR3 sequence is 16 residues long. Germline V CDR1 and CDR2: SGHAT, FQNNGV. The V gene end was trimmed by 5 bases and the J gene end by 6 bases; junction bases not matched to a gene: 10. The CDR3 nucleotides are TGTGCCAGCAGCGGGGTGATGACAGGGGGTGATGAAAAACTGTTTTTT. This codes for CASSGVMTGGDEKLFF.

V is TRBV28 and J is TRBJ2-5, with D uncertain. Germline-derived CDR1 and CDR2 are MDHEN and SYDVKM. The CDR3 contains 12 residues. With 7 bases removed from V and 5 bases from J, the gap between germline ends came to 11 bases. This CDR3 reads CASTLGAETQYF. The CDR3 bases are TGTGCCAGCACTTTGGGCGCGGAGACCCAGTACTTC. The full variable domain, its missing parts supplied by reference TRBV28 and TRBJ2-5, is DVKVTQSSRYLVKRTGEKVFLECVQDMDHENMFWYRQDPGLGLRLIYFSYDVKMKEKGDIPEGYSVSREKKERFSLILESASTNQTSMYLCASTLGAETQYFGPGTRLLVL.

This chain uses TRBV5-1 with TRBJ2-3; no clear D gene. The CDR3 is 14 residues long. The germline V gene encodes CDR1 SGHRS and CDR2 YFSETQ. V lost 0 bases to trimming and J lost 3 bases, with 8 bases between them. CDR3 bases: TGCGCCAGCAGCTTGGCGATAAGGACAGATACGCAGTATTTT. This gives the protein CASSLAIRTDTQYF.

The rearrangement links TRBV9 to TRBJ2-2; D is possibly TRBD1 (6 bases). Germline V gene data show CDR1 as SGDLS and CDR2 as YYNGEE. The CDR3 consists of 15 residues. With 3 bases removed from V and 4 bases from J, the gap between germline ends came to 13 bases. The CDR3 reads CASSGGNRVTGELFF. The CDR3, as DNA: TGTGCCAGCAGCGGAGGTAACAGGGTCACCGGGGAGCTGTTTTTT. The variable domain in full, completed from reference TRBV9 and TRBJ2-2, reads DSGVTQTPKHLITATGQRVTLRCSPRSGDLSVYWYQQSLDQGLQFLIQYYNGEERAKGNILERFSAQQFPDLHSELNLSSLELGDSALYFCASSGGNRVTGELFFGEGSRLTVL.

CDR3 sequence (DNA): TGTGCCTGGACCGGGGGGACACTTGGTGAAGCTTTCTTT. This translates into CAWTGGTLGEAFF. The chain joins TRBV30 to TRBJ1-1; a weak D match, TRBD1 (6 bases). Trimming removed 4 bases from V and 7 bases from J, with 16 bases in between. There are 13 residues in the CDR3. CDR1 GTSNPN and CDR2 SVGIG come from the germline V gene (reference sequence).

The chain combines TRBV10-2 with TRBJ2-7; 7 nucleotides line up with TRBD2. The trim removed 0 bases at V and 6 bases at J, leaving 8 bases unmatched. Per germline, CDR1 WSHSY and CDR2 SAAADI. The CDR3 extends over 15 amino acids. CDR3 amino acids: CASSESGGSSVEQYF. The CDR3 DNA reads TGCGCCAGCAGTGAGTCCGGGGGGTCGTCAGTCGAGCAGTACTTC.